This T cell receptor (beta chain) was captured by sequencing in a study of cytomegalovirus exposure and HLA in healthy donors. The wider study: From HLA-typed donors, an early data release held 70 million to 100 million unique TCRs. General observations from the study: A later analysis linked a missense variant in DCLRE1C to the trimming of TCR beta V and J genes.

The donors gave bone marrow, and they were healthy. Although they were nominally healthy when sampled, donors likely had unrecorded immune exposures. Germline V gives CDR1 SGHVS, CDR2 FQNEAQ. The CDR3 spans 15 residues. With 0 bases removed from V and 0 bases from J, the gap between germline ends came to 9 bases. PCR was performed using 60 Vbeta and 13 Jbeta primers. TCRdb's table, derived via immunoSEQ multiplex PCR, lists solely in-frame clones and lacks some. The table has 140,000 to 150,000 clones, roughly three fifths seen once. As regards this clone: The antigen remains unidentified.

The rearrangement joins TRBV7-8 to TRBJ2-7; D perhaps matches TRBD2 (6 bases). The sequenced sample was PBMCs. This clonotype originated in an older woman in good health and CMV-seronegative. The CDR3 coding sequence is TGTGCCAGCAGCTTAGCCCCGACTAGCTCCTACGAGCAGTACTTC. It encodes CASSLAPTSSYEQYF. The whole variable domain, remainder taken from reference TRBV7-8 and TRBJ2-7, is GAGVSQSPRYKVAKRGQDVALRCDPISGHVSLFWYQQALGQGPEFLTYFQNEAQLDKSGLPSDRFFAERPEGSVSTLKIQRTQQEDSAVYLCASSLAPTSSYEQYFGPGTRLTVT.